This T cell receptor beta chain was retrieved from a study of T-cell reconstitution after alpha-beta-depleted transplantation in children. Study-wide results and limits: It was reported that alpha-beta T cells came from several hundred expanded graft clones (about two months after transplant). After transplant, high TCRbeta diversity at day 60 in some patients arose from surviving recipient T cells and thymic progenitors. At one year after transplant, newly produced T cells mostly accounted for T-cell counts and diversity.

Per germline, CDR1 SGHVS and CDR2 FQNEAQ. This CDR3 comprises 16 residues. The V end lost 1 base, the J end lost 2 bases, and 13 bases lay between the germline ends. This clonotype was seen only a few times. Its specificity is unknown. Preparation of the TCRbeta library used unique molecular identifiers. TCRdb processed the PCR reads anew with MiXCR; each CDR3 protein has one entry. The sample lists about 580,000 distinct CDR3 sequences, 20% to 25% seen once, with 14% in the top ten. The chain is built from TRBV7-8 and TRBJ2-3; D gene unclear. Material: PBMCs, mostly from graft donor cells, obtained 360 days after TCRalphabeta/CD19-depleted stem cell transplant. The TCR comes from a boy in the first two years of life who had a stem cell transplant for acute myeloid leukemia, so the T cells may come from the graft donor. In DNA form, the CDR3 reads TGTGCCAGCAGCTTAGGGGCGGTTACACACACAGATACGCAGTATTTT. Translated: CASSLGAVTHTDTQYF. Supplemented by reference TRBV7-8 and TRBJ2-3, the full variable domain reads GAGVSQSPRYKVAKRGQDVALRCDPISGHVSLFWYQQALGQGPEFLTYFQNEAQLDKSGLPSDRFFAERPEGSVSTLKIQRTQQEDSAVYLCASSLGAVTHTDTQYFGPGTRLTVL.